A selection of T cell receptor beta chains follows, all from one sample in a study of cytotoxic CD8 clonotypes in ibrutinib-treated CLL. The repertoire was sequenced with immunoSEQ multiplex PCR; TCRdb's copy has only in-frame clones and lacks some. The sample shows 50,000 or so clones, roughly 80% of them seen only once. The starting material was PBMCs, obtained after 24 months of ibrutinib treatment. The receptors were sampled from a human donor with chronic lymphocytic leukemia. Each CDR3 is given with its conserved first and last residue. Each record gives: J gene, V gene, CDR3 protein.

>TRBJ2-7|TRBV5-1
CASSKGLAGGEQYF
>TRBJ2-7|TRBV28
CASGGGSYEQYF
>TRBJ1-5|TRBV30
CAWTESPAGQPQHF
>TRBJ2-2|TRBV30
CAWSVTARQATGELFF
>TRBJ2-7|TRBV6-5
CASSDASGTAFEF
>TRBJ1-2|TRBV7-8
CASSLASDGYGYTF
>TRBJ2-7|TRBV11-2
CASSLELGRAYEQYF
>TRBJ2-3|TRBV2
CASSDSGTSGLGGLDTQYF
>TRBJ1-1|TRBV30
CAWTGGYGKAFF
>TRBJ2-2|TRBV7-8
CASSLGLAVSPGELFF
>TRBJ1-4|TRBV11-2
CASSFFQGGRNEKLFF
>TRBJ1-3|TRBV5-6
CASSSRGTGNTIYF
>TRBJ1-1|TRBV11-2
CASSLERTGEAFF
>TRBJ1-1|TRBV11-2
CASSFGQPEAFF
>TRBJ1-5|TRBV28
CASSFTQGIAHQPQHF
>TRBJ2-2|TRBV7-2
CASSVGGTGELFF
>TRBJ2-1|TRBV19
CASTWTSGHYNEQFF
>TRBJ2-2|TRBV7-8
CASSLRGRNTGELFF
>TRBJ2-3|TRBV29-1
CSVWGGTPGPDTQYF
>TRBJ2-7|TRBV6-1
CASSEGETYEQYF
>TRBJ1-4|TRBV9
CASSVEVGSGLFF
>TRBJ2-1|TRBV2
CASSEDRGLYEQFF
>TRBJ2-1|TRBV9
CASSRSGGAVNEQFF
>TRBJ2-2|TRBV4-2
CASRGGNTGELFF
>TRBJ1-1|TRBV29-1
CSVERSPEAFF
>TRBJ2-7|TRBV7-9
CASAYGGGVQYF
>TRBJ2-1|TRBV28
CASSTGQLSYNEQFF
>TRBJ2-5|TRBV29-1
CSIAGGAEETQYF
>TRBJ2-7|TRBV28
CASSIPLRGLGLAGLAYEQYF
>TRBJ2-5|TRBV2
CASSEDRGGETQYF
>TRBJ2-1|TRBV9
CASSVTSGSTYNEQFF
>TRBJ2-3|TRBV9
CASSVSGWDTQYF
>TRBJ2-2|TRBV7-8
CASSLERFKGPTGELFF
>TRBJ1-5|TRBV7-2
CASSLAGTGNNQPQHF
>TRBJ2-7|TRBV9
CASSVEAGREQYF
>TRBJ2-1|TRBV6-4
CASGETSDNEQFF
>TRBJ2-3|TRBV14
CASSQDFLAGEAVLSTDTQYF
>TRBJ2-3|TRBV11-3
CASSLWGGRSDTQYF
>TRBJ2-7|TRBV6-5
CASSSWTSGNHEQYF
>TRBJ1-2|TRBV19
CASSIGENYGYTF
>TRBJ2-3|TRBV6-6
CASRHSGRGADTQYF
>TRBJ2-6|TRBV29-1
CSVVGIVGANVLTF
>TRBJ2-3|TRBV15
CATSRTGTSGGSTDTQYF
>TRBJ2-1|TRBV6-6
CASRQTSGPAYEQFF
>TRBJ2-1|TRBV14
CASSRNGDSSYNEQFF
>TRBJ1-1|TRBV7-6
CASSRTGRTEAFF
>TRBJ2-7|TRBV18
CASSPGLADEQYF
>TRBJ2-1|TRBV4-3
CASSQERSGRGSSYNEQFF
>TRBJ1-4|TRBV7-9
CASSLGTGVYF
>TRBJ2-1|TRBV11-1
CASRNPRTGGEYEQFF
>TRBJ2-3|TRBV29-1
CSVEDPPGRTDTQYF
>TRBJ2-1|TRBV19
CASSIVGRLAANNEQFF